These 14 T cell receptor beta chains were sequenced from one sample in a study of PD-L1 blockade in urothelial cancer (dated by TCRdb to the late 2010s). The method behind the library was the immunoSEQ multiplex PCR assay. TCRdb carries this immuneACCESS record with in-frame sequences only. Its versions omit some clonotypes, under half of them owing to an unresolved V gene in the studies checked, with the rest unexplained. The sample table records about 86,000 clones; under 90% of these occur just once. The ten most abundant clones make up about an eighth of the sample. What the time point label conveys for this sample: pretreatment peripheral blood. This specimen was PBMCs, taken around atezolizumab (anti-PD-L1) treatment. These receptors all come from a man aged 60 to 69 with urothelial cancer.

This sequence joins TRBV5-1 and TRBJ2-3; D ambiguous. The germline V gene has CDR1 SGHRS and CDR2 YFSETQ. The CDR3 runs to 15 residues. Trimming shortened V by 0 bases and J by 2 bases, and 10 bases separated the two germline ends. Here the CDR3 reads CASSLESIDTDTQYF. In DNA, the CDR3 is TGCGCCAGCAGCTTGGAAAGCATTGACACAGATACGCAGTATTTT.

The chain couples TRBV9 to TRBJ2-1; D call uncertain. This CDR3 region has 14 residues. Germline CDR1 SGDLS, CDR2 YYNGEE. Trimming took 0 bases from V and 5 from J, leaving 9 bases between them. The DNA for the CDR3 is TGTGCCAGCAGCGTAGGGTCAGGCGACAATGAGCAGTTCTTC. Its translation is CASSVGSGDNEQFF.

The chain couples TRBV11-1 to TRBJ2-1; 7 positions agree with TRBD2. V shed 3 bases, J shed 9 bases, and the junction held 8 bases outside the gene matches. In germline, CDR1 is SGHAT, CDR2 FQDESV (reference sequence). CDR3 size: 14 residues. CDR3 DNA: TGTGCCAGCAGCTTTGGCGGGGGAAGGGCTGAGCAGTTCTTC. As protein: CASSFGGGRAEQFF.

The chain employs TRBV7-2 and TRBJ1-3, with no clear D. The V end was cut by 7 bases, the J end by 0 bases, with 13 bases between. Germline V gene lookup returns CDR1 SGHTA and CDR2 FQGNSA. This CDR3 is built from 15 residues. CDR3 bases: TGTGCCAGCATCTCCGGGTCCCACTCTGGAAACACCATATATTTT. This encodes CASISGSHSGNTIYF.

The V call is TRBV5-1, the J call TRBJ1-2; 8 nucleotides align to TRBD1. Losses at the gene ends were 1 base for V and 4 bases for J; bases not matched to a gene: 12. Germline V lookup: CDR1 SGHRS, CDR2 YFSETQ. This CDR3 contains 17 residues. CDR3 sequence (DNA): TGCGCCAGCAGCTTGATCAGGGGGACAGGAACTTTCTATGGCTACACCTTC. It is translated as CASSLIRGTGTFYGYTF.

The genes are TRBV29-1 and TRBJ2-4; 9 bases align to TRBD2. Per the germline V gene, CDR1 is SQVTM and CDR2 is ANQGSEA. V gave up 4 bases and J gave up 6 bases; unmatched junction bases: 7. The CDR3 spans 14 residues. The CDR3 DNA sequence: TGCAGCGTTGGCTTGGGTAGCGGGAGAAACATTCAGTACTTC. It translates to CSVGLGSGRNIQYF.

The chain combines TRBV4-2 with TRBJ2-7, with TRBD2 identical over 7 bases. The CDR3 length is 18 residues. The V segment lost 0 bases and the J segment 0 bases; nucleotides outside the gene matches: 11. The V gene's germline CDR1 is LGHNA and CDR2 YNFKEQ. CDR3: CASSQEVPVGLSSYEQYF. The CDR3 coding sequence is TGTGCCAGCAGCCAAGAGGTTCCGGTGGGACTAAGCTCCTACGAGCAGTACTTC.

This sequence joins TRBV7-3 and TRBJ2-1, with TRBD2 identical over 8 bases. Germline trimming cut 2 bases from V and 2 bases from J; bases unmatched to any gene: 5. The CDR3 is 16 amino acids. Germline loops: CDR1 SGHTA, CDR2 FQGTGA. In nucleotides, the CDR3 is TGTGCCAGCAGCTTACGTAGCGGGGCCCCCTACAATGAGCAGTTCTTC. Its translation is CASSLRSGAPYNEQFF.

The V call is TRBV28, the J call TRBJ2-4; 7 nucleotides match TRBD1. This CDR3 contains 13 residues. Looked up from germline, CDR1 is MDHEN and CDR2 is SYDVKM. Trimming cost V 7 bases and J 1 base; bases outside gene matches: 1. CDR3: CASTQGAKNIQYF. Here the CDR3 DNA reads TGTGCCAGCACACAGGGGGCCAAAAACATTCAGTACTTC.

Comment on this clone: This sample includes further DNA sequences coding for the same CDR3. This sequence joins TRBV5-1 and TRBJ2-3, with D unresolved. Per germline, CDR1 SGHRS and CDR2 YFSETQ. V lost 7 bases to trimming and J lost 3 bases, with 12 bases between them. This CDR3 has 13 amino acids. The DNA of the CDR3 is TGCGCCAGCTCGAGCGCTGGGACAGATACGCAGTATTTT. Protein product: CASSSAGTDTQYF.

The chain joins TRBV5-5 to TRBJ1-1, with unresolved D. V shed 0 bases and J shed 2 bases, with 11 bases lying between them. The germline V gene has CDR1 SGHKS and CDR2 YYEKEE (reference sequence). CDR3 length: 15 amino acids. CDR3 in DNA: TGTGCCAGCAGCTTGGAGGCACAGCTTAACACTGAAGCTTTCTTT. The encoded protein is CASSLEAQLNTEAFF. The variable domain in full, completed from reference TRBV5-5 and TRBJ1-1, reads DAGVTQSPTHLIKTRGQQVTLRCSPISGHKSVSWYQQVLGQGPQFIFQYYEKEERGRGNFPDRFSARQFPNYSSELNVNALLLGDSALYLCASSLEAQLNTEAFFGQGTRLTVV.

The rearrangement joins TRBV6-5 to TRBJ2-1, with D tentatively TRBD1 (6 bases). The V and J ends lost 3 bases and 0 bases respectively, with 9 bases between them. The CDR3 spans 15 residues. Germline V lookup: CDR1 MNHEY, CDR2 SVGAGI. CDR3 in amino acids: CASSYDRSSYNEQFF. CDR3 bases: TGTGCCAGCAGTTATGACAGGAGCTCCTACAATGAGCAGTTCTTC.

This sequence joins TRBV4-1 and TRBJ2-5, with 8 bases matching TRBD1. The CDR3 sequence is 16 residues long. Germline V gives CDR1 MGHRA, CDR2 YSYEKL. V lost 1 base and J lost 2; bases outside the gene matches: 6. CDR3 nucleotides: TGCGCCAGCAGCCAAGGGACAGGGAAAAAGCAAGAGACCCAGTACTTC. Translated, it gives CASSQGTGKKQETQYF.

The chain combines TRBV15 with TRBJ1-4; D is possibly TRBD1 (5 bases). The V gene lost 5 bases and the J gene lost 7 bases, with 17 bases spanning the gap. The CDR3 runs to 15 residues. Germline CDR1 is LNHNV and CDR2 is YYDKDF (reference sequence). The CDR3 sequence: CATSVELGAFEKLFF. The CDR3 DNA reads TGTGCCACCAGCGTGGAGTTAGGGGCTTTTGAAAAACTGTTTTTT.